This TCR beta chain was retrieved from a study of cytomegalovirus exposure and HLA in healthy donors. Both 60 Vbeta primers and 13 Jbeta primers went into the PCR. Produced via immunoSEQ multiplex PCR; TCRdb's table is partial and in-frame only. Its table records about 110,000 clones. V was pared by 0 bases and J by 4 bases, with 10 bases between. CDR1 is SGHTA, CDR2 FQGTGA, per germline. The CDR3 sequence is 15 residues long. The receptor was isolated from a man aged 25 to 40 in good health and CMV-seronegative. The V call is TRBV7-3, the J call TRBJ2-1; TRBD2 might be the D (5 bases). The source material was PBMCs. The CDR3 here is CASSLTGDGYNEQFF. The CDR3 bases are TGTGCCAGCAGCTTAACGGGAGATGGGTACAATGAGCAGTTCTTC.